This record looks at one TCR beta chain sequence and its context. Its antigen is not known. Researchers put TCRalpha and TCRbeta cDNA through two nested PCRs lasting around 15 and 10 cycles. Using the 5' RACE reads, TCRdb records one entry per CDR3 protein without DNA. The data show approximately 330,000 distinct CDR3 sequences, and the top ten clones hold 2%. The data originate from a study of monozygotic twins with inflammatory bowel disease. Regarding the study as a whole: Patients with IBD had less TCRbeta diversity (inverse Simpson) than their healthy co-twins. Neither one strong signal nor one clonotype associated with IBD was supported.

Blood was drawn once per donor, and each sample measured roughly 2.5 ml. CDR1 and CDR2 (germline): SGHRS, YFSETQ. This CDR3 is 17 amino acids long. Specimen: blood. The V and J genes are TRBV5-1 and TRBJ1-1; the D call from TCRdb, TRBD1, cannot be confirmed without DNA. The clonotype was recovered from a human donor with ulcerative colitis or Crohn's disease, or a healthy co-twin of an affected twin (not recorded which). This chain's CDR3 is CASSVQWTSNRGTEAFF.